The 18 T cell receptor beta chains below were found in one sample sequenced in a study of T cells in Graves' hyperthyroidism and ophthalmopathy. Amplification yielded TCR beta CDR3 regions, with RNA transcripts as the source. The study used the HTBI primer set for a first-round RT-PCR of the TCR CDR3. In TCRdb, the multiplex PCR reads were re-called with MiXCR into one record per CDR3 protein. The table lists approximately 560,000 distinct CDR3 sequences, around 45% of them singletons. The sequenced sample consisted of peripheral blood or thyroid tissue (not recorded which). Every receptor here comes from a woman aged 18-29 years with Graves' hyperthyroidism.

The chain links TRBV12-3 or TRBV12-4 to TRBJ2-5, with D unresolved. V dropped 5 bases and J dropped 1 base, with 14 bases sitting between them. This CDR3 has 15 residues. CDR3 in DNA: TGTGCCAGCAGTCCCCCATCTTCCGGCCAAGAGACCCAGTACTTC. This codes for CASSPPSSGQETQYF.

Note on this clonotype: Sequence at one end of the junction differs from germline and may be a read error. This chain connects TRBV10-3 to TRBJ2-7, with D maybe TRBD1 (5 bases). The CDR3 consists of 14 residues. Germline CDR1 is ENHRY and CDR2 is SYGVKD. The CDR3: CATSDSDSPYEQYF. The CDR3 region has the DNA TGTGCCACCAGTGATTCCGACAGCCCCTACGAGCAGTACTTC.

The chain uses TRBV20-1 and TRBJ2-5; D is tentatively TRBD1 or TRBD2 (5 bases each). The CDR3 is 13 amino acids. Germline V gene data show CDR1 as DFQATT and CDR2 as SNEGSKA (reference sequence). DNA of the CDR3: TGCAGCGCCCAGGGACGGCTCGCGAAGACCCAGTACTTC. It specifies CSAQGRLAKTQYF.

The rearrangement uses TRBV2 and TRBJ1-5; D unresolved. V lost 1 base, J lost 9 bases, and 4 bases lay in between. Germline V CDR1 and CDR2: SNHLY, FYNNEI. This CDR3 has 11 amino acids. The CDR3 DNA sequence: TGTGCCAGCAGTGAAGGGGCGCCCCAGCATTTT. Encoded protein: CASSEGAPQHF.

This clonotype came up many times. The chain recombines TRBV15 with TRBJ1-2; tentative D call: TRBD1 (6 bases). This CDR3 is built from 15 residues. Trimming cost V 5 bases and J 2 bases, with 15 bases left between them. Looked up from germline, CDR1 is LNHNV and CDR2 is YYDKDF (reference sequence). CDR3 sequence: CATSPRGGLNYGYTF. The DNA for the CDR3 is TGTGCCACCAGCCCCAGGGGAGGATTGAACTATGGCTACACCTTC.

The sample holds one count of this clonotype. This chain connects TRBV10-3 to TRBJ1-2; the D is unclear. Germline values: CDR1 ENHRY, CDR2 SYGVKD. Trimming shortened V by 2 bases and J by 1 base, and 5 bases separated the two germline ends. The CDR3 runs 13 residues. The CDR3, as DNA: TGTGCCATCAGTGAGGCAGATAACTATGGCTACACCTTC. Translated, it gives CAISEADNYGYTF.

The CDR3 sequence is CASSQVPTGYSYEQYF. The CDR3 nucleotides read TGTGCCAGCAGCCAAGTACCGACAGGGTACTCCTACGAGCAGTACTTC. V gene TRBV6-1 combines with J gene TRBJ2-7, with 7 bases lining up with TRBD1. V was pared by 6 bases and J by 0 bases, with 11 bases of the junction left unmatched. The length of the CDR3 is 16 residues. CDR1 MNHNS and CDR2 SASEGT come from the germline V gene.

The DNA of the CDR3 is TGCAGCGTTGCGGGGGGGAATGAAAAACTGTTTTTT. Translated, it gives CSVAGGNEKLFF. The rearrangement uses TRBV29-1 and TRBJ1-4; the D gene is possibly TRBD1 (5 bases). V lost 4 bases and J lost 5, with 8 bases in between. Looked up from germline, CDR1 is SQVTM and CDR2 is ANQGSEA. CDR3 length: 12 residues.

This clonotype has more than one count but fewer than ten. The chain combines TRBV13 with TRBJ2-7, with 14 bases matching TRBD2. The trim removed 4 bases at V and 5 bases at J, leaving 4 bases unmatched. The CDR3 is made up of 15 amino acids. Germline V gene data show CDR1 as PRHDT and CDR2 as FYEKMQ (reference sequence). DNA of the CDR3: TGTGCCAGCAGCTCGCGGGGACTAGCGGGAGACGAGCAGTACTTC. This encodes CASSSRGLAGDEQYF.

This clonotype was seen a few times. The chain links TRBV14 to TRBJ1-2, with 9 bases aligning to TRBD1. Germline-derived CDR1 and CDR2 are SGHDN and FVKESK. V was clipped by 4 bases and J by 8 bases; unmatched bases: 14. The CDR3 consists of 16 residues. CDR3 in DNA: TGTGCCAGCAGCCGAACTACCGGGACAGGGTTTGGAGGCTACACCTTC. Translated: CASSRTTGTGFGGYTF.

J is TRBJ1-2 and V is TRBV21-1; the table's TRBD1 call for D was not verified on the DNA. TRBV21-1 counts as a pseudogene. This CDR3 region has 13 residues. CDR3 sequence: CASSIQEFYGYTF. DNA of the CDR3: TGTGCCAGCAGCATACAGGAATTCTATGGCTACACCTTC.

This clonotype was counted at least ten times. The gene calls are TRBV7-2 and TRBJ1-2; maybe TRBD1 (6 bases). Germline V gives CDR1 SGHTA, CDR2 FQGNSA. The length of the CDR3 is 13 residues. The V end lost 5 bases, the J end lost 6 bases, and 13 bases lay between the germline ends. DNA for the CDR3: TGTGCCAGCAGCGAACAGGGTACCCATGGCTACACCTTC. This encodes CASSEQGTHGYTF. The variable domain in full, with the rest retrieved from reference TRBV7-2 and TRBJ1-2, is GAGVSQSPSNKVTEKGKDVELRCDPISGHTALYWYRQSLGQGLEFLIYFQGNSAPDKSGLPSDRFSAERTGGSVSTLTIQRTQQEDSAVYLCASSEQGTHGYTFGSGTRLTVV.

The V gene is TRBV24-1, the J gene TRBJ2-3; 7 bases align to TRBD1. Germline-derived CDR1 and CDR2 are KGHDR and SFDVKD. The J segment lost 10 bases and the V segment lost 0 bases, leaving 6 bases of the junction unmatched. The CDR3 is made up of 14 amino acids. CDR3 bases: TGTGCCACCAGTGATTTGCAACAGGGGATTCCGCAGTATTTT. It encodes CATSDLQQGIPQYF.

Regarding this clonotype: One end of the junction is discordant with germline, which a read error may explain. This rearrangement joins TRBV7-2 to TRBJ2-2; TRBD2 is a possible D gene (5 bases). Germline CDR1 SGHTA, CDR2 FQGNSA. The CDR3 is 16 amino acids. DNA for the CDR3: TGCGCCAGCAGCCAAGAGGGTCCAGGCGGGACCGGGGAGCTGTTTTTT. This gives the protein CASSQEGPGGTGELFF.

This clonotype was recorded once. The rearrangement joins TRBV24-1 to TRBJ1-2; 7 nucleotides line up with TRBD1. Trimming at V came to 5 bases and at J to 8 bases, leaving 10 bases not matched to a gene. CDR1 and CDR2 (germline): KGHDR, SFDVKD. The CDR3 runs to 14 residues. CDR3 DNA: TGTGCCACCAGTGCCCATGACAGGGAGTGGGGCTACACCTTC. It yields the protein CATSAHDREWGYTF.

On this clonotype itself: This could be a read error, since a much larger clone is one nucleotide away. This rearrangement joins TRBV24-1 to TRBJ1-4; 7 bases line up with TRBD1. This CDR3 is 16 amino acids long. In germline, CDR1 is KGHDR, CDR2 SFDVKD. The CDR3 here is CTTSDPEGGGDEKLFF. CDR3 DNA: TGTACCACCAGTGATCCCGAAGGGGGCGGTGATGAAAAACTGTTTTTT.

This clonotype has at least ten counts. V is TRBV7-3 and J is TRBJ1-6; a weak D match, TRBD1 (6 bases). This CDR3 is built from 14 residues. V lost 5 bases and J lost 8, with 13 bases in between. Germline V gene sequence: CDR1 SGHTA, CDR2 FQGTGA. Here the CDR3 reads CASSTRGGDSPLHF. The CDR3 DNA is TGTGCCAGCAGCACCCGAGGGGGAGATTCACCCCTCCACTTT.

The chain couples TRBV7-9 to TRBJ1-2, with D perhaps TRBD1 (6 bases). Germline CDR1 SEHNR, CDR2 FQNEAQ (reference sequence). The V end lost 5 bases, the J end lost 2 bases, and 15 bases lay between the germline ends. The CDR3 loop spans 15 amino acids. The CDR3 DNA reads TGTGCCAGCAGCCAAGAGCCGGGGGCAAACTATGGCTACACCTTC. As protein: CASSQEPGANYGYTF. Full variable domain (rest looked up from reference TRBV7-9 and TRBJ1-2): DTGVSQNPRHKITKRGQNVTFRCDPISEHNRLYWYRQTLGQGPEFLTYFQNEAQLEKSRLLSDRFSAERPKGSFSTLEIQRTEQGDSAMYLCASSQEPGANYGYTFGSGTRLTVV.